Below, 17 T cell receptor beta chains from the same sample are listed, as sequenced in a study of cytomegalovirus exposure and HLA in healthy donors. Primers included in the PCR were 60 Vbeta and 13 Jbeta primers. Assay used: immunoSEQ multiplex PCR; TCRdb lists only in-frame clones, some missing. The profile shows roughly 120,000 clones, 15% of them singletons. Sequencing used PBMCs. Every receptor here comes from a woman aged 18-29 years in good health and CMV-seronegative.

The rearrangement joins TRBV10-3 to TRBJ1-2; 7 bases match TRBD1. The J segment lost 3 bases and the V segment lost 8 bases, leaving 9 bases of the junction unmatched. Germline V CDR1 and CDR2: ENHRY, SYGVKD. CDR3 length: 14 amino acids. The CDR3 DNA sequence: TGTGCCATCCCACATACTACAGGGGACTATGGCTACACCTTC. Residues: CAIPHTTGDYGYTF.

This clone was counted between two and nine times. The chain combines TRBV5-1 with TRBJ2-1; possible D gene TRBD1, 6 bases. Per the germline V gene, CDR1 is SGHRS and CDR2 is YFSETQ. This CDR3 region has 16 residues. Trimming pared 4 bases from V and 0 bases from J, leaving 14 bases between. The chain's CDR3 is CASSAREGDSYNEQFF. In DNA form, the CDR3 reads TGCGCCAGCAGCGCTCGAGAGGGGGACTCCTACAATGAGCAGTTCTTC.

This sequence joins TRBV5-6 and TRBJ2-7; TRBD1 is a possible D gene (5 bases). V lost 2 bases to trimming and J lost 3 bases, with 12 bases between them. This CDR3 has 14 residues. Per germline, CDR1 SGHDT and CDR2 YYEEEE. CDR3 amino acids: CASSFVDRVYEQYF. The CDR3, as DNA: TGTGCCAGCAGCTTTGTAGACAGAGTCTACGAGCAGTACTTC.

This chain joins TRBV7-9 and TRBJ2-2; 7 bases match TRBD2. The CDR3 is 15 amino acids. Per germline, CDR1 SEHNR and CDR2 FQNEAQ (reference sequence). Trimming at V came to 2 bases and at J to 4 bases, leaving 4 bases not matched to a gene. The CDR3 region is CASSLWREITGELFF. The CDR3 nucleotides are TGTGCCAGCAGCTTATGGCGGGAGATCACCGGGGAGCTGTTTTTT. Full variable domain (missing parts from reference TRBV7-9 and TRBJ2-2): DTGVSQNPRHKITKRGQNVTFRCDPISEHNRLYWYRQTLGQGPEFLTYFQNEAQLEKSRLLSDRFSAERPKGSFSTLEIQRTEQGDSAMYLCASSLWREITGELFFGEGSRLTVL.

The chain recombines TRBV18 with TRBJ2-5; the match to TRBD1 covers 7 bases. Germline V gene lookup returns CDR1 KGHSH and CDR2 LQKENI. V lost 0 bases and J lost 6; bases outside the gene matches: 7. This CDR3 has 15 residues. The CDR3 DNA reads TGTGCCAGCTCACCACCTCAGGGGGTCAAGAAGACCCAGTACTTC. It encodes CASSPPQGVKKTQYF.

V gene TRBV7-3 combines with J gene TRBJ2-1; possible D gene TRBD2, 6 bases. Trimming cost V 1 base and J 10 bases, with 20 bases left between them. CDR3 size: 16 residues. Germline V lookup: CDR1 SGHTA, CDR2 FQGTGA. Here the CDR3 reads CASSLNLAGPLTEQFF. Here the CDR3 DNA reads TGTGCCAGCAGCTTAAATCTGGCGGGACCCCTTACAGAGCAGTTCTTC. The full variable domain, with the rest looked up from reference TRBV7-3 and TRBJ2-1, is GAGVSQTPSNKVTEKGKYVELRCDPISGHTALYWYRQSLGQGPEFLIYFQGTGAADDSGLPNDRFFAVRPEGSVSTLKIQRTERGDSAVYLCASSLNLAGPLTEQFFGPGTRLTVL.

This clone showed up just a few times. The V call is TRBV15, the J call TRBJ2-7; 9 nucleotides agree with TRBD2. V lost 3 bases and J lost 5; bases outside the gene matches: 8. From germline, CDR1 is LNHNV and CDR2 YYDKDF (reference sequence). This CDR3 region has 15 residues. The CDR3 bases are TGTGCCACCAGCAGCTGGGCTAGCGGGGTCCACGAGCAGTACTTC. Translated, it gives CATSSWASGVHEQYF. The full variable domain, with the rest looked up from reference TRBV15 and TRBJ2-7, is DAMVIQNPRYQVTQFGKPVTLSCSQTLNHNVMYWYQQKSSQAPKLLFHYYDKDFNNEADTPDNFQSRRPNTSFCFLDIRSPGLGDTAMYLCATSSWASGVHEQYFGPGTRLTVT.

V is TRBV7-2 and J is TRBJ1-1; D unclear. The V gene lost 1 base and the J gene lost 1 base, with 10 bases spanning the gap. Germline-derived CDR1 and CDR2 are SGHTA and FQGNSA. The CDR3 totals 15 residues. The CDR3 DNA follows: TGTGCCAGCAGCTTAGAAGGAGCAGAGAACACTGAAGCTTTCTTT. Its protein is CASSLEGAENTEAFF. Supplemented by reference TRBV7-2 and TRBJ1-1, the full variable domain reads GAGVSQSPSNKVTEKGKDVELRCDPISGHTALYWYRQSLGQGLEFLIYFQGNSAPDKSGLPSDRFSAERTGGSVSTLTIQRTQQEDSAVYLCASSLEGAENTEAFFGQGTRLTVV.

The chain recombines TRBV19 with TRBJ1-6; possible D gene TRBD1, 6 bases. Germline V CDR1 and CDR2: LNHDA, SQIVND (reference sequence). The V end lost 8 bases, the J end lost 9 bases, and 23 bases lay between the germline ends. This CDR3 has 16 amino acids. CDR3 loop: CASSTLRPGASSPLHF. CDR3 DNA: TGTGCCAGTTCAACTTTAAGACCAGGGGCAAGTTCACCCCTCCACTTT.

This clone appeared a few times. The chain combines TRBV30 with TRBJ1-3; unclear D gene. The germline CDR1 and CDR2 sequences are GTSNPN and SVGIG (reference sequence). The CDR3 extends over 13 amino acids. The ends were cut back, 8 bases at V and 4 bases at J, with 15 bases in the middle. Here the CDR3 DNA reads TGTGCCCACTCGGGTCCTGCGGGAAACACCATATATTTT. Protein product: CAHSGPAGNTIYF.

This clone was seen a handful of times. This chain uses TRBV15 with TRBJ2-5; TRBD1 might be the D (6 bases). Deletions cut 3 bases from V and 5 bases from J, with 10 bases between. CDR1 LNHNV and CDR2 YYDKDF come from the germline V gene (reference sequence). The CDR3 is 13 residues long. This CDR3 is CATSSQGSETQYF. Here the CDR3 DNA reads TGTGCCACCAGCAGTCAGGGGTCCGAGACCCAGTACTTC.

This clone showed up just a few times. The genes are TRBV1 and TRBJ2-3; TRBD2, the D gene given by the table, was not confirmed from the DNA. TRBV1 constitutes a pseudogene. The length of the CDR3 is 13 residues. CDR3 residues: CTSSQGGADTQYF. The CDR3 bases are TGCACCAGCAGCCAAGGAGGCGCAGATACGCAGTATTTT.

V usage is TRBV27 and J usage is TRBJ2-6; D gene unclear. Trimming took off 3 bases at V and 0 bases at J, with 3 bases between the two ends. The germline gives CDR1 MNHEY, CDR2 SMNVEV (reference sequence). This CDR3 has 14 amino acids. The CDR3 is CASSFLSGANVLTF. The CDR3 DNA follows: TGTGCCAGCAGTTTTCTCTCTGGGGCCAACGTCCTGACTTTC.

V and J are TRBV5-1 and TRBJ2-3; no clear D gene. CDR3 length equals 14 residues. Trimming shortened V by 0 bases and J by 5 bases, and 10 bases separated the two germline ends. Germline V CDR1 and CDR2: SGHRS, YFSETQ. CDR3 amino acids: CASSLGLSLDTQYF. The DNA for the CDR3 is TGCGCCAGCAGCTTGGGACTTTCCTTAGATACGCAGTATTTT.

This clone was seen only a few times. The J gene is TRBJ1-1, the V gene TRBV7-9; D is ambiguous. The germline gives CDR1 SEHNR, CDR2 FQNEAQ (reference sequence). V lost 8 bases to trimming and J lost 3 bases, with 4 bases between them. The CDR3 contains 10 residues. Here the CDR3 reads CASEYTEAFF. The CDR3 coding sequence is TGTGCCAGCGAGTACACTGAAGCTTTCTTT.

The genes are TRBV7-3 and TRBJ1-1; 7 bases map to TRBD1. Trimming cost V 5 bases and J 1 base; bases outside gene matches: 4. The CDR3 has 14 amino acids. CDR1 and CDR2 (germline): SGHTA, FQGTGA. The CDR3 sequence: CASSPSGGNTEAFF. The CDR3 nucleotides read TGTGCCAGCAGCCCGTCAGGGGGGAACACTGAAGCTTTCTTT.

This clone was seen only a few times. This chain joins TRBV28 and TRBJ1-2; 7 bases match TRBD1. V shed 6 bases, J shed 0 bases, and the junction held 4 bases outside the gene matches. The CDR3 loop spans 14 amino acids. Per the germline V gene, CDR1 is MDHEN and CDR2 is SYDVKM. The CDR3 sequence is CASSPQGTNYGYTF. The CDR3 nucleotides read TGTGCCAGCAGCCCACAGGGGACTAACTATGGCTACACCTTC.